These T cell receptor beta chains were read from a single sample in a study of T cell repertoires in cytomegalovirus infection. What these receptors recognize is not known. TCRdb passed the reads through MiXCR, listing each CDR3 protein once. The sample has some 120,000 distinct CDR3 sequences; 30% to 40% are singletons. Sequences were derived from CD8+ T cells from cultured PBMCs, sampled from culture after CMV antigen stimulation. These receptors were collected from a human donor in good health (CMV status not recorded). Some clones in this sample may be carry-over from other donors' samples. Both conserved end residues are part of each CDR3. The D gene is left open where the match is weak. The size entry is marked missing in some rows and otherwise reads once, few, many or a size class.

abundance: .; d_gene: .; v_gene: TRBV7-2; j_gene: TRBJ2-7; CDR3nt: TGTGCCAGCAGCTTTCGGCCCCGAGGGTCGGATCAGCCTTACGAGCAGTACTTC; CDR3aa: CASSFRPRGSDQPYEQYF
abundance: .; d_gene: .; v_gene: TRBV5-4; j_gene: TRBJ1-6; CDR3nt: TGTGCCAGTAGGGGGTTCCCGGACAATTCACCCCTCCACTTT; CDR3aa: CASRGFPDNSPLHF
abundance: few; d_gene: TRBD1; v_gene: TRBV7-3; j_gene: TRBJ1-5; CDR3nt: TGTGCCAGCAGCTTAACGGCCAAGCAGGGGGGAGGTCAGCCCCAGCATTTT; CDR3aa: CASSLTAKQGGGQPQHF
abundance: .; d_gene: .; v_gene: TRBV2; j_gene: TRBJ1-2; CDR3nt: TGTGCCAGCAGAATATCGGGGGGCCTCTATGGCTACACCTTC; CDR3aa: CASRISGGLYGYTF
abundance: .; d_gene: TRBD2; v_gene: TRBV7-8; j_gene: TRBJ2-7; CDR3nt: TGTGCCAGCAGCTTAGAGGGACGGGGGGTCTACTACGAGCAGTACTTC; CDR3aa: CASSLEGRGVYYEQYF
abundance: few; d_gene: TRBD2; v_gene: TRBV4-1; j_gene: TRBJ2-1; CDR3nt: TGCGCCAGCAGTCGGACTAGCGGGGGTCAAGGCAATGAGCAGTTCTTC; CDR3aa: CASSRTSGGQGNEQFF
abundance: .; d_gene: TRBD2; v_gene: TRBV20-1; j_gene: TRBJ2-3; CDR3nt: TGCAGTGCTAGTGCTAGCGGGGGCGCAGATACGCAGTATTTT; CDR3aa: CSASASGGADTQYF
abundance: .; d_gene: .; v_gene: TRBV10-3; j_gene: TRBJ2-7; CDR3nt: TGTGCCATCAGTGAACTAGCTTGGGAGCAGTACTTC; CDR3aa: CAISELAWEQYF
abundance: few; d_gene: .; v_gene: TRBV7-8; j_gene: TRBJ2-1; CDR3nt: TGTGCCAGCAGCTTAGGACTCACGGGGCTCGATGAGCAGTTCTTC; CDR3aa: CASSLGLTGLDEQFF
abundance: many; d_gene: TRBD1; v_gene: TRBV12-3/TRBV12-4; j_gene: TRBJ1-4; CDR3nt: TGTGCCAGCAGTCCCACCAAGGGACAGGAAAATGAAAAACTGTTTTTT; CDR3aa: CASSPTKGQENEKLFF
abundance: .; d_gene: .; v_gene: TRBV7-6; j_gene: TRBJ1-1; CDR3nt: TGTGCCAGCAGCTTTGAGGGAACGAACACTGAAGCTTTCTTT; CDR3aa: CASSFEGTNTEAFF
abundance: .; d_gene: .; v_gene: TRBV7-4; j_gene: TRBJ1-2; CDR3nt: TGTGCCAGCAGCTTAGAGATGCCAGAATATAACTATGGCTACACCTTC; CDR3aa: CASSLEMPEYNYGYTF
abundance: .; d_gene: .; v_gene: TRBV7-9; j_gene: TRBJ2-5; CDR3nt: TGTGCCAGCAGCTTCCCCCCGGACTTACAAGAGACCCAGTACTTC; CDR3aa: CASSFPPDLQETQYF
abundance: .; d_gene: .; v_gene: TRBV6-6; j_gene: TRBJ2-7; CDR3nt: TGTGCCAGCAGTTACATTCCCGCTACACGAGATGGGGGGTACGAGCAGTACTTC; CDR3aa: CASSYIPATRDGGYEQYF
abundance: .; d_gene: .; v_gene: TRBV2; j_gene: TRBJ1-1; CDR3nt: TGTGCCAGCAGTGAAGCGCGAGGTTATAACACTGAAGCTTTCTTT; CDR3aa: CASSEARGYNTEAFF
abundance: .; d_gene: .; v_gene: TRBV19; j_gene: TRBJ1-1; CDR3nt: TGTGCCAGTAGTATACTGACCAACTCGAACACTGAAGCTTTCTTT; CDR3aa: CASSILTNSNTEAFF
abundance: .; d_gene: TRBD1; v_gene: TRBV6-2/TRBV6-3; j_gene: TRBJ1-5; CDR3nt: TGTGCCAGCAGTAGCCCGTCGACAGGGGCTATCAATCAGCCCCAGCATTTT; CDR3aa: CASSSPSTGAINQPQHF